This paragraph reports one T cell receptor beta chain. This clone has ten or more counts. No antigen is known for it. Qualities for individual bases were not recorded, and no much larger clone is one base off. These data originate in a study of shared clonotypes between healthy human individuals (dated by TCRdb to the early 2020s). Study-wide context: The cohort included three men and a couple of women between 18 and 49 years of age. Between about 0.8 and 9 billion PBMCs per donor were obtained by leukapheresis. For each donor, CD4 naive and CD4 memory were each given three plates, CD8 naive was given two plates, and CD8 memory was given one plate. To increase sequencing depth and limit assay-specific biases, different laboratories used diverse techniques to prepare libraries and sequence TCR repertoires. To estimate repertoire size and how much clonotypes are shared between individuals, the study performed deep sequencing of blood TCR repertoires from a few healthy adults.

The junction shows trimming of 3 bases on V and 2 bases on J, plus 11 bases between the germline ends. Per the germline V gene, SGHRS is the CDR1 and YFSETQ is the CDR2. Counted from cysteine to phenylalanine, this CDR3 has 15 amino acids. Only the CDR3 DNA stays, 45 bases, in frame from base 1. Points the paper makes about the study in general: Compared with non-shared clonotypes, the clonotypes found in all four sorted-subset donors had higher generation probabilities. Based on pairwise subsampling, the degree of clonotype sharing among donors was expected to be affected by sequencing depth. When a handful of donors were compared, the shared fraction of clonotypes was 5% to 6.5% for naive CD4, about 4% for naive CD8, 2% to 2.5% for memory CD4, and 0.4% for memory CD8. Because the study included only a small number of donors, the genetic and exposure-history diversity represented was limited. Even with the large sequencing depth, rarefaction of the sorted-subset datasets indicated that sequencing was incomplete. Only blood was sampled, and tissue TCR repertoires likely differ from those in blood. Naive subsets generally had larger estimated clonotype richness than memory subsets did.

The donors were healthy, HIV-negative adults with no recently reported acute infections or vaccinations. All donors were Caucasian adults living in Nashville, Tennessee, USA. Magnetic negative selection was used to enrich CD4+ T cells, after which naive cells were positively selected on CD45RA and the negative fraction became the memory subset. Blood was obtained by leukapheresis, after which PBMCs were separated by Ficoll-Histopaque density gradient centrifugation and cryopreserved in liquid nitrogen vapor phase. Analytical flow cytometry was used to check the purity and quantity of every magnetically sorted T cell population. Genomic DNA was isolated from every sorted fraction and measured by UV absorbance on a Nanodrop 2000c. Using the deep immunoSEQ assay, multiplex PCR amplified TCR CDR3 regions from genomic DNA. For each cell subset, the extracted genomic DNA was distributed evenly across all wells of several immunoSEQ 96-well plates, and each plate served as one replicate. Each replicate PCR for sorted subsets received roughly 0.2 ug genomic DNA, equal to roughly 30,000 T cell genomes. The purified libraries were quantified using a Qubit 3.0 fluorometer, sized with a Bioanalyzer 2100, and then quantified again using the KAPA Library Quantification kit. Every immunoSEQ 96-well plate was sequenced on a dedicated single-read 150-cycle Illumina NextSeq 550 flow cell. The study's own analysis went as follows. Because only junctional sequences without quality scores were contained in the immunoSEQ output, filtering matching that applied to full-length reads could not be performed. To assign V/J genes and CDR3, sequences were annotated using PyIR, a Python wrapper for IgBLAST v1.9, with IMGT germline references. Any read was removed if the V/J assignment was weak (E-value above 1e-6), the CDR3 was missing, or the read contained stop codons, out-of-frame junctions, or ambiguous translated residues. V3J clonotypes were defined as sequences sharing an identical inferred V gene, J gene, and CDR3 amino acid sequence. To compute the percentage overlap between repertoires, the number of shared unique clonotypes was divided by the size of the smaller repertoire. RTK rarefaction, the Chao1 estimator, and Recon v2.1 estimates of unobserved clonotypes were used to assess repertoire richness. For all TCRbeta clonotypes obtained by the gDNA method from a handful of donors, generation probabilities were computed with OLGA. TCRdb stores this immuneACCESS table with in-frame sequences only. Part of the clones is absent; in the studies checked, under half of the shortfall reflects unresolved V genes, and no reason is known for the rest. D and trimming were read from the DNA, whereas the V and J calls and clone size are those reported in that table. In this sample the table shows over a million clones, about 70% of which occur a single time. Clones ranked in the top ten supply 1.5% of the sample.

The clonotype comes from a man aged 18 to 29 in good health. The rearranged segments are TRBV5-1 and TRBJ1-4; the D segment cannot be called with confidence. The specimen sequenced was memory CD4+ T cells sorted from blood. What the cell subset or site label conveys for this sample: CD45RA-negative fraction. For the CDR3, the sequence is CASSSAQPTNEKLFF. DNA sequence: TGCGCCAGCAGCTCCGCACAGCCCACTAATGAAAAACTGTTTTTT.